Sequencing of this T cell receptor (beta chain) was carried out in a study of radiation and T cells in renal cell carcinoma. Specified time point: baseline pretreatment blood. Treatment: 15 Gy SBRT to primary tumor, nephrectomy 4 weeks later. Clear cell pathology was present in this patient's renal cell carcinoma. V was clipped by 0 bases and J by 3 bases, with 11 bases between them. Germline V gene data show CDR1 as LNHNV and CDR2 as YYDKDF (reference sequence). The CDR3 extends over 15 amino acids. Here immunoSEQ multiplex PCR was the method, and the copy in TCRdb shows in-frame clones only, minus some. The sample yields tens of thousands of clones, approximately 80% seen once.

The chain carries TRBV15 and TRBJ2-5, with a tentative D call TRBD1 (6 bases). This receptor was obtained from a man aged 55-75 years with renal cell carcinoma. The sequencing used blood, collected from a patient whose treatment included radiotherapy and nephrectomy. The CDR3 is CATSRDVRGKETQYF. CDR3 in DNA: TGTGCCACCAGCAGAGATGTCAGGGGAAAAGAGACCCAGTACTTC.